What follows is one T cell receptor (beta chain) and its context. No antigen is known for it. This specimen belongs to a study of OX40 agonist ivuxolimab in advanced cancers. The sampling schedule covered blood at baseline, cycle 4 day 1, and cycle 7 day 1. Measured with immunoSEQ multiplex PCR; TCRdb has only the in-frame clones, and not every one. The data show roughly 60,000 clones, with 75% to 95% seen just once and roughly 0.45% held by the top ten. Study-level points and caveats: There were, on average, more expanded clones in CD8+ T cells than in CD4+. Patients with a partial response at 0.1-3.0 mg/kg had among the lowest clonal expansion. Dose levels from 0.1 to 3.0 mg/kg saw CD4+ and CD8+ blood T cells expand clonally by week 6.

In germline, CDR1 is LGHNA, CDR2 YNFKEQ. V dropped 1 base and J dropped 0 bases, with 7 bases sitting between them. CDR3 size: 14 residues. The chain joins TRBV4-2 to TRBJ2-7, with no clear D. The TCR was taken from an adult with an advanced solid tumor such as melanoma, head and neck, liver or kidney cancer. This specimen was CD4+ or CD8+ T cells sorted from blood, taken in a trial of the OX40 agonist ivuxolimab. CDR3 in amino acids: CASSQGSSSYEQYF. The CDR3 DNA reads TGTGCCAGCAGCCAAGGCTCTAGCTCCTACGAGCAGTACTTC.